The source of this T cell receptor (beta chain) is a study of vaccination effects on CD4 cells after COVID-19. Background on the study: All participants had two doses of either the BNT162b2 or mRNA-1273 vaccine. Researchers reported culturing two million PBMC in each well, adding 8 to 10 IU/ml IL-2 and roughly 11 ug/ml peptides.

Scientists isolated CD4+ T cells after an approximately 10-day culture period ended. Among the vaccine recipients, none had a prior SARS-CoV-2 infection, and nucleocapsid antibodies were negative. General study findings and limits: The vaccine-induced clones of healthy vaccinees included only 1 of 255 that cross-reacted with common cold coronaviruses.

Per germline, CDR1 LGHDT and CDR2 YNNKEL (reference sequence). The V gene lost 4 bases and the J gene lost 7 bases, with 11 bases spanning the gap. The CDR3 is 14 amino acids. Data came from immunoSEQ multiplex PCR; TCRdb stores just in-frame clones and leaves some out. The table includes around 35,000 clones, roughly 79% detected once. About this clone: The antigen remains undetermined.

The clonotype was recovered from a human donor who received a COVID-19 vaccine. This specimen was CD4+ T cells from PBMCs cultured without peptide, taken before COVID-19 vaccination. The chain is built from TRBV3-1 (or the pseudogene TRBV3-2) and TRBJ1-6; D is unclear. This chain's CDR3 is CASSRIEGNSPLHF. The CDR3 nucleotides are TGTGCCAGCAGCCGGATCGAGGGCAATTCACCCCTCCACTTT.